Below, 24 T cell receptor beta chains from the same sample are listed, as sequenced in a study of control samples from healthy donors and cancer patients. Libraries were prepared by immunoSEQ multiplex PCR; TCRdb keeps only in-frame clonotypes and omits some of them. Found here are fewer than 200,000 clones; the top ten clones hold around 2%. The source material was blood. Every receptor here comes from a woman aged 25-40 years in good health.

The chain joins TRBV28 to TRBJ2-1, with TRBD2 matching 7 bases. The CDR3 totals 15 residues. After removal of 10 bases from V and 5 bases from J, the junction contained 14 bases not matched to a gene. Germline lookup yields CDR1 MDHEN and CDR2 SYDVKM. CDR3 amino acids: CATLGGASGDNEQFF. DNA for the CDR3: TGTGCCACCTTGGGCGGGGCTAGCGGAGACAATGAGCAGTTCTTC.

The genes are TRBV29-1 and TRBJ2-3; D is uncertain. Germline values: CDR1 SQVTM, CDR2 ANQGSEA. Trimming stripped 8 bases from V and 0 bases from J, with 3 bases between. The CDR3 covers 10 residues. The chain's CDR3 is CSSSTDTQYF. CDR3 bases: TGCAGCTCTAGCACAGATACGCAGTATTTT.

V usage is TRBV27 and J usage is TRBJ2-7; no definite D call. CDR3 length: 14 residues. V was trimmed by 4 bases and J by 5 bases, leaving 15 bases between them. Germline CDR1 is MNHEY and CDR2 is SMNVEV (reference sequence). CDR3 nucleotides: TGTGCCAGCAGTTCCTCTCTCTCTTTACACGAGCAGTACTTC. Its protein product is CASSSSLSLHEQYF.

The CDR3 region is CASSIGVAGGRETQYF. The CDR3 nucleotides are TGTGCCAGTAGTATCGGCGTGGCAGGGGGGCGAGAGACCCAGTACTTC. V usage is TRBV19 and J usage is TRBJ2-5, with D perhaps TRBD1 (7 bases). V lost 3 bases to trimming and J lost 4 bases, with 18 bases between them. CDR1 LNHDA and CDR2 SQIVND come from the germline V gene (reference sequence). The CDR3 spans 16 residues. Drawing the rest from reference TRBV19 and TRBJ2-5, the complete variable domain is DGGITQSPKYLFRKEGQNVTLSCEQNLNHDAMYWYRQDPGQGLRLIYYSQIVNDFQKGDIAEGYSVSREKKESFPLTVTSAQKNPTAFYLCASSIGVAGGRETQYFGPGTRLLVL.

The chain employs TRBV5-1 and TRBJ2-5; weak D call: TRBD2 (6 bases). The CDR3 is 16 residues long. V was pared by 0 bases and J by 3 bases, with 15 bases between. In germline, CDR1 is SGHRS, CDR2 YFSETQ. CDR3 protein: CASSLAGGAVKETQYF. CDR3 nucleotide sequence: TGCGCCAGCAGCTTGGCGGGCGGGGCCGTCAAAGAGACCCAGTACTTC. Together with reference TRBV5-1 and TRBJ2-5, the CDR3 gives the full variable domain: KAGVTQTPRYLIKTRGQQVTLSCSPISGHRSVSWYQQTPGQGLQFLFEYFSETQRNKGNFPGRFSGRQFSNSRSEMNVSTLELGDSALYLCASSLAGGAVKETQYFGPGTRLLVL.

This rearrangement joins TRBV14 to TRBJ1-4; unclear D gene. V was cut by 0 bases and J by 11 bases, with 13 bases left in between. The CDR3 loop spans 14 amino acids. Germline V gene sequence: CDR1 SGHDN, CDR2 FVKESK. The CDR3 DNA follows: TGTGCCAGCAGCCAAGATTACAATAGGAGGAAACTGTTTTTT. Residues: CASSQDYNRRKLFF.

In DNA, the CDR3 is TGTGCCAGCAGCTTCGCCAGGGGGGGGACTGAAGCTTTCTTT. Amino acids: CASSFARGGTEAFF. The rearrangement uses TRBV28 and TRBJ1-1; 7 bases are shared with TRBD1. The CDR3 runs 14 residues. Per germline, CDR1 MDHEN and CDR2 SYDVKM. Losses at the gene ends were 6 bases for V and 5 bases for J; bases not matched to a gene: 9.

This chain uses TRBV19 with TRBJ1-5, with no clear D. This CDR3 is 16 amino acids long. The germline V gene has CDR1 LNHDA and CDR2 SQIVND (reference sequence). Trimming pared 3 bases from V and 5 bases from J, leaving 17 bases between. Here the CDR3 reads CASSIRQELPDQPQHF. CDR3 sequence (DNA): TGTGCCAGTAGTATTAGGCAGGAATTACCGGATCAGCCCCAGCATTTT.

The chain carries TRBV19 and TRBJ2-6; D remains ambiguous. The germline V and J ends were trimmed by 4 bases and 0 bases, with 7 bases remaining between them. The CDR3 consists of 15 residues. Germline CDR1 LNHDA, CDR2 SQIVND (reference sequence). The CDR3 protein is CASSRRNSGANVLTF. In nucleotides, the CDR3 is TGTGCCAGTAGTAGGCGAAACTCTGGGGCCAACGTCCTGACTTTC. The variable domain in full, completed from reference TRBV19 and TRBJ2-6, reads DGGITQSPKYLFRKEGQNVTLSCEQNLNHDAMYWYRQDPGQGLRLIYYSQIVNDFQKGDIAEGYSVSREKKESFPLTVTSAQKNPTAFYLCASSRRNSGANVLTFGAGSRLTVL.

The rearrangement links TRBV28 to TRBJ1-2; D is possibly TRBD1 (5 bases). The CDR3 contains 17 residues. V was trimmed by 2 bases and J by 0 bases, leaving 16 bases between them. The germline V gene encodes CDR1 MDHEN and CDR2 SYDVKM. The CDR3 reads CASSLAAGSLANYGYTF. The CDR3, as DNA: TGTGCCAGCAGTTTAGCGGCAGGGTCTTTGGCTAACTATGGCTACACCTTC.

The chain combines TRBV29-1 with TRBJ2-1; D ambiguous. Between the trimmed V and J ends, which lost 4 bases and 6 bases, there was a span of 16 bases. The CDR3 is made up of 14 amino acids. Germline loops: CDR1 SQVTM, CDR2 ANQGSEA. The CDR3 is CSVGPESSSNEQFF. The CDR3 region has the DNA TGCAGCGTTGGCCCGGAGAGCAGCAGCAATGAGCAGTTCTTC.

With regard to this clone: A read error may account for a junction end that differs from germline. The CDR3 protein is CASRRNLSGGARDEQFF. The CDR3 coding sequence is TGTGCTAGCAGGAGAAATCTCAGCGGGGGGGCCCGGGATGAGCAGTTCTTC. The chain employs TRBV7-7 and TRBJ2-1, with 10 bases fitting TRBD2. The CDR3 sequence is 17 residues long. CDR1 is SSHAT and CDR2 is FNYEAQ in the germline V gene (reference sequence). The full variable domain, completed using reference TRBV7-7 and TRBJ2-1, is GAGVSQSPRYKVTKRGQDVTLRCDPISSHATLYWYQQALGQGPEFLTYFNYEAQPDKSGLPSDRFSAERPEGSISTLTIQRTEQRDSAMYRCASRRNLSGGARDEQFFGPGTRLTVL.

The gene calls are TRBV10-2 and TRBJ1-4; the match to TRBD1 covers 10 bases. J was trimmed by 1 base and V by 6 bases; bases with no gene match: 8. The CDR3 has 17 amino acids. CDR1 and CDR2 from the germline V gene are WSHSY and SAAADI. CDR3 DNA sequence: TGCGCCAGCAGCCAAGCGGACAGGGGGAGAACTAATGAAAAACTGTTTTTT. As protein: CASSQADRGRTNEKLFF.

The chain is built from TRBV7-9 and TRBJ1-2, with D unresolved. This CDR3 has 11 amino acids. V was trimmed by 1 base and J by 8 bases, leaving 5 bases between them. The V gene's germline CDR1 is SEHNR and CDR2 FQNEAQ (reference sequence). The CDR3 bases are TGTGCCAGCAGCTTAGTGTCGGGCTACACCTTC. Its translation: CASSLVSGYTF. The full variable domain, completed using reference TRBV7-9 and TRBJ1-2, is DTGVSQNPRHKITKRGQNVTFRCDPISEHNRLYWYRQTLGQGPEFLTYFQNEAQLEKSRLLSDRFSAERPKGSFSTLEIQRTEQGDSAMYLCASSLVSGYTFGSGTRLTVV.

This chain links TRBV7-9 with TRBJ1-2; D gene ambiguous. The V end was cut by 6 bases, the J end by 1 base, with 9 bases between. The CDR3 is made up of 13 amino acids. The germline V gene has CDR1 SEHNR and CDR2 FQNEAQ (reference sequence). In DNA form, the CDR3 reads TGTGCCAGCAGTACAGAACTTAACTATGGCTACACCTTC. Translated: CASSTELNYGYTF.

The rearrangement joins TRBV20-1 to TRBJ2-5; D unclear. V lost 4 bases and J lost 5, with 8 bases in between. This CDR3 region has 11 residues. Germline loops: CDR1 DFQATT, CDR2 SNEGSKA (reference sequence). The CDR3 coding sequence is TGCAGTGCTACTCTCCGGGAGACCCAGTACTTC. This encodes CSATLRETQYF.

CDR3 DNA sequence: TGTGCCAGCAGCGTAGGTCCCGGATCTAACTATGGCTACACCTTC. This encodes CASSVGPGSNYGYTF. This chain joins TRBV9 and TRBJ1-2; D is undetermined. This CDR3 contains 15 residues. CDR1 SGDLS and CDR2 YYNGEE come from the germline V gene. V dropped 0 bases and J dropped 0 bases, with 9 bases sitting between them.

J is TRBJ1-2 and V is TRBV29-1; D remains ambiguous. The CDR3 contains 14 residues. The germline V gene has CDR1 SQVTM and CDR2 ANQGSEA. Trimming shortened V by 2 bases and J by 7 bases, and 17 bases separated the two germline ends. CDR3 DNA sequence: TGCAGCGTTGAAAGGTTGGGCAGGCAACCTGGCTACACCTTC. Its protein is CSVERLGRQPGYTF.

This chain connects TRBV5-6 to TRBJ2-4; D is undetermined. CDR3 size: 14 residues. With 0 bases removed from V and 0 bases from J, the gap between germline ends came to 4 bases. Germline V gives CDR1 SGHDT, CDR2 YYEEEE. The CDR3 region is CASSLAVAKNIQYF. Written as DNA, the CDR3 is TGTGCCAGCAGCTTGGCAGTAGCCAAAAACATTCAGTACTTC.

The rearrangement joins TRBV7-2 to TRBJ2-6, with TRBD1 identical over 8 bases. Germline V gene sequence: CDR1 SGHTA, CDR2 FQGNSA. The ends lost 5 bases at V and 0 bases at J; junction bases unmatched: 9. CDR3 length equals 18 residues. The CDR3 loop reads CASSQGRDRYSGANVLTF. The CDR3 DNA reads TGTGCCAGCAGCCAGGGCCGGGACAGGTACTCTGGGGCCAACGTCCTGACTTTC.

The CDR3 region has the DNA TGTGCCAGCAGCCCAAAAGGACTAGCTGACAATGAGCAGTTCTTC. Amino acid sequence: CASSPKGLADNEQFF. This chain connects TRBV14 to TRBJ2-1; TRBD2 agrees at 8 bases. V trimming: 4 bases; J trimming: 5 bases; junction bases outside the gene matches: 7. The CDR3 is 15 residues long. Germline assignment: CDR1 SGHDN and CDR2 FVKESK.

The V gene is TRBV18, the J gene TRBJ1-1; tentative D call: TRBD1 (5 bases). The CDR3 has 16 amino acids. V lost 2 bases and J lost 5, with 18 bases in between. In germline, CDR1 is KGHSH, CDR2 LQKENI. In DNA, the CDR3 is TGTGCCAGCTCACCAATGGGACGGGTGGAGAGGACTGAAGCTTTCTTT. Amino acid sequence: CASSPMGRVERTEAFF.

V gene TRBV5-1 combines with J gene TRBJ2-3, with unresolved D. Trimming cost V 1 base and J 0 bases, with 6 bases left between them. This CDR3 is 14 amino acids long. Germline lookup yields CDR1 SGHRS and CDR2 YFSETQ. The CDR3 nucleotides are TGCGCCAGCAGCTTGCTAGATAGCACAGATACGCAGTATTTT. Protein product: CASSLLDSTDTQYF.

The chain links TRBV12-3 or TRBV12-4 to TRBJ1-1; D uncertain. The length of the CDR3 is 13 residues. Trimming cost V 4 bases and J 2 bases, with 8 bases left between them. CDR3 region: CASSSPTNTEAFF. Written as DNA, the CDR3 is TGTGCCAGCAGTTCTCCTACTAACACTGAAGCTTTCTTT.